These 23 T cell receptor beta chains share one sample of origin, sequenced in a study of blood T cell repertoires in COVID-19. Clones were read by immunoSEQ multiplex PCR, and TCRdb kept only the in-frame ones, dropping some. The sample records roughly 380,000 clones, around nine tenths being singletons. The sample comprised peripheral blood. The source of these receptors is a woman aged 40 to 50 with COVID-19, enrolled during active disease.

J is TRBJ1-2 and V is TRBV4-2; D is ambiguous. Germline CDR1 is LGHNA and CDR2 is YNFKEQ. The CDR3 length is 15 residues. V lost 0 bases and J 1 base, leaving 9 bases between the germline ends. The CDR3 nucleotides are TGTGCCAGCAGCCAAGACAGGCCCCTTAACTATGGCTACACCTTC. Translation gives CASSQDRPLNYGYTF.

This sequence joins TRBV28 and TRBJ2-1; tentatively, D is TRBD1 (7 bases). Germline CDR1 MDHEN, CDR2 SYDVKM. V lost 6 bases to trimming and J lost 6 bases, with 12 bases between them. The CDR3 contains 13 residues. CDR3 in amino acids: CASRSGGRNEQFF. The CDR3 DNA follows: TGTGCCAGCAGATCAGGGGGGCGCAATGAGCAGTTCTTC.

The chain links TRBV9 to TRBJ2-1; 7 nucleotides align to TRBD2. Trimming took 0 bases from V and 7 from J; bases not matched to a gene: 13. This CDR3 is 17 amino acids long. CDR1 is SGDLS, CDR2 YYNGEE, per germline. The CDR3 sequence is CASSVATRTGGVNEQFF. Here the CDR3 DNA reads TGTGCCAGCAGCGTAGCTACCAGGACGGGGGGAGTAAATGAGCAGTTCTTC. The entire variable domain, with the rest obtained from reference TRBV9 and TRBJ2-1, is as follows: DSGVTQTPKHLITATGQRVTLRCSPRSGDLSVYWYQQSLDQGLQFLIQYYNGEERAKGNILERFSAQQFPDLHSELNLSSLELGDSALYFCASSVATRTGGVNEQFFGPGTRLTVL.

V gene TRBV4-3 combines with J gene TRBJ2-3, with 10 bases fitting TRBD1. With V trimmed by 4 bases and J by 6 bases, 13 bases remained unmatched. The germline CDR1 and CDR2 sequences are LGHNA and YSLEER. The CDR3 has 17 residues. CDR3 amino acids: CASSRKTRDRGSDTQYF. The CDR3 DNA is TGCGCCAGCAGCCGAAAAACCCGGGACAGGGGATCCGATACGCAGTATTTT.

This chain links TRBV5-6 with TRBJ2-1; 8 bases are a match to TRBD2. This CDR3 contains 16 residues. CDR1 is SGHDT, CDR2 YYEEEE, per germline. V dropped 1 base and J dropped 6; count of bases not matched to a gene: 9. The CDR3 sequence is CASSLSPLAGPNEQFF. The DNA of the CDR3 is TGTGCCAGCAGCTTGAGTCCCCTAGCGGGTCCCAATGAGCAGTTCTTC.

The chain combines TRBV6-5 with TRBJ1-3; D call uncertain. The CDR3 totals 15 residues. V dropped 6 bases and J dropped 0 bases, with 12 bases sitting between them. Germline loops: CDR1 MNHEY, CDR2 SVGAGI. CDR3 amino acids: CASRPTFYSGNTIYF. The CDR3 bases are TGTGCCAGCAGACCCACTTTTTACTCTGGAAACACCATATATTTT.

The gene calls are TRBV5-1 and TRBJ1-1, with TRBD1 matching over 9 bases. This CDR3 is built from 16 residues. V shed 3 bases, J shed 0 bases, and the junction held 6 bases outside the gene matches. CDR1 and CDR2 (germline): SGHRS, YFSETQ. The CDR3 region is CASSYLTGGLNTEAFF. Here the CDR3 DNA reads TGCGCCAGCAGCTACCTGACAGGGGGTCTGAACACTGAAGCTTTCTTT.

The J gene is TRBJ2-7, the V gene TRBV5-5, with 8 positions matching TRBD1. Germline CDR1 SGHKS, CDR2 YYEKEE (reference sequence). The CDR3 is 13 amino acids. The junction had 10 bases not matched to a gene; V was cut back by 10 bases and J by 4 bases. CDR3 amino acids: CASRGPGQYEQYF. The CDR3 region has the DNA TGTGCCTCCAGGGGGCCGGGCCAGTACGAGCAGTACTTC. Full variable domain (rest looked up from reference TRBV5-5 and TRBJ2-7): DAGVTQSPTHLIKTRGQQVTLRCSPISGHKSVSWYQQVLGQGPQFIFQYYEKEERGRGNFPDRFSARQFPNYSSELNVNALLLGDSALYLCASRGPGQYEQYFGPGTRLTVT.

The CDR3 spells CASSSRLAGQQDTQYF. CDR3 sequence (DNA): TGTGCCAGTAGTTCGCGACTAGCGGGACAACAAGATACGCAGTATTTT. The rearrangement uses TRBV19 and TRBJ2-3; 11 bases are shared with TRBD2. Germline values: CDR1 LNHDA, CDR2 SQIVND (reference sequence). V was clipped by 5 bases and J by 5 bases; unmatched bases: 9. The CDR3 consists of 16 residues.

This chain connects TRBV5-8 to TRBJ2-5; possibly TRBD1 for D (6 bases). Germline CDR1 is SGHTS and CDR2 is YDEGEE. V lost 7 bases, J lost 10 bases, and 14 bases lay in between. The length of the CDR3 is 11 residues. The CDR3 reads CASLRGSGQYF. The CDR3, as DNA: TGTGCCAGCTTAAGGGGGAGTGGCCAGTACTTC.

The V and J genes are TRBV28 and TRBJ1-5, with D tentatively TRBD1 (6 bases). The germline V gene encodes CDR1 MDHEN and CDR2 SYDVKM. V shed 5 bases and J shed 4 bases, with 12 bases lying between them. This CDR3 region has 14 residues. In DNA, the CDR3 is TGTGCCAGCAGTCCGGACAGCGGAAATCAGCCCCAGCATTTT. Translating gives CASSPDSGNQPQHF.

Note on this clone: Other nucleotide sequences in the sample specify the same CDR3. The V gene is TRBV6-5, the J gene TRBJ1-5; tentatively, D is TRBD1 (6 bases). Germline-derived CDR1 and CDR2 are MNHEY and SVGAGI. The CDR3 contains 15 residues. V shed 0 bases and J shed 4 bases, with 10 bases lying between them. In DNA, the CDR3 is TGTGCCAGCAGTTACTCGGGACAATTGAATCAGCCCCAGCATTTT. Protein sequence: CASSYSGQLNQPQHF.

The chain recombines TRBV4-3 with TRBJ1-2; D is undetermined. V was pared by 0 bases and J by 4 bases, with 9 bases between. This CDR3 has 14 residues. The germline V gene encodes CDR1 LGHNA and CDR2 YSLEER. The CDR3 bases are TGCGCCAGCAGCCAAGATAGCCGACGCTATGGCTACACCTTC. Its translation: CASSQDSRRYGYTF.

This chain uses TRBV28 with TRBJ1-5, with 7 nucleotides matching TRBD1. The CDR3 runs 13 residues. CDR1 and CDR2 (germline): MDHEN, SYDVKM. J lost 2 bases, V lost 8 bases, and 3 bases had no gene match. CDR3 in DNA: TGTGCCAGCGCTACAGGGGGCAATCAGCCCCAGCATTTT. Amino acids: CASATGGNQPQHF.

CDR3 protein: CASSLSWTGGNTIYF. CDR3 nucleotide sequence: TGTGCCAGCAGCCTGAGTTGGACAGGTGGAAACACCATATATTTT. V and J are TRBV7-9 and TRBJ1-3; TRBD1 matches 7 bases. With V trimmed by 5 bases and J by 3 bases, 7 bases remained unmatched. This CDR3 is built from 15 residues. Germline CDR1 is SEHNR and CDR2 is FQNEAQ (reference sequence).

The chain couples TRBV10-3 to TRBJ2-1; 12 bases match TRBD2. The CDR3 extends over 15 amino acids. CDR1 is ENHRY, CDR2 SYGVKD, per germline. The junction had 7 bases not matched to a gene; V was cut back by 7 bases and J by 6 bases. The CDR3 here is CAINRLAGEGNEQFF. Written as DNA, the CDR3 is TGTGCCATCAATAGACTAGCGGGAGAGGGCAATGAGCAGTTCTTC.

DNA for the CDR3: TGCAGCGTTGATAGCGGGGGCCGCAATGAGCAGTTCTTC. Translating gives CSVDSGGRNEQFF. The rearrangement links TRBV29-1 to TRBJ2-1; TRBD2 matches 9 bases. Germline V gene sequence: CDR1 SQVTM, CDR2 ANQGSEA. The CDR3 has 13 residues. The trim removed 3 bases at V and 6 bases at J, leaving 3 bases unmatched.

This chain links TRBV27 with TRBJ2-7; the match to TRBD2 covers 7 bases. Germline assignment: CDR1 MNHEY and CDR2 SMNVEV (reference sequence). The CDR3 covers 15 residues. The J segment lost 3 bases and the V segment lost 3 bases, leaving 8 bases of the junction unmatched. The CDR3 nucleotides read TGTGCCAGCAGTTTGATAGCTAGCGGAGACTACGAGCAGTACTTC. Translating it yields CASSLIASGDYEQYF.

The chain couples TRBV12-1 to TRBJ1-5; the table calls TRBD1, which could not be checked here. TRBV12-1 is a listed pseudogene. The CDR3 extends over 18 amino acids. The CDR3 DNA sequence: TGTGCCAGCAGCTTCTATTTGTATTGGACAGACTATAATCAGCCCCAGCATTTT. It yields the protein CASSFYLYWTDYNQPQHF.

This clone showed up just once. CDR3 in amino acids: CASSISRLAGYNEQFF. CDR3 coding DNA: TGTGCCAGTAGTATATCTCGGCTAGCAGGCTACAATGAGCAGTTCTTC. The chain couples TRBV19 to TRBJ2-1; possibly TRBD2 for D (5 bases). The CDR3 runs 16 residues. Germline values: CDR1 LNHDA, CDR2 SQIVND (reference sequence). V lost 2 bases, J lost 3 bases, and 14 bases lay in between.

V and J are TRBV9 and TRBJ1-6; 7 positions match TRBD1. The CDR3 is 15 residues long. Germline V gives CDR1 SGDLS, CDR2 YYNGEE. V lost 3 bases and J lost 7; bases outside the gene matches: 7. As DNA, the CDR3 is TGTGCCAGCAGCGCGGGACAGTTGGGAAATTCACCCCTCCACTTT. Translation: CASSAGQLGNSPLHF.

The V call is TRBV21-1, the J call TRBJ1-5; the table's D call TRBD1 went unverified against the DNA. TRBV21-1 is a documented pseudogene. CDR3 size: 15 residues. The CDR3 protein is CASSKKDRGNQPQHF. The CDR3 nucleotides read TGTGCCAGCAGCAAAAAGGACAGGGGCAATCAGCCCCAGCATTTT.

V usage is TRBV4-1 and J usage is TRBJ2-2, with a weak D call TRBD2 (6 bases). V lost 4 bases and J lost 5, with 20 bases in between. The germline gives CDR1 MGHRA, CDR2 YSYEKL. CDR3 length equals 17 residues. CDR3 region: CASSRVLASARTGELFF. The CDR3 bases are TGCGCCAGCAGCCGCGTTTTGGCTAGCGCAAGAACCGGGGAGCTGTTTTTT.